These T cell receptor beta chains were read from a single sample in a study of graft-versus-host responses after intestinal transplantation. The assay was immunoSEQ multiplex PCR, and TCRdb's table has in-frame clones only and misses some. The sample includes about 39,000 clones, 90% to 95% of them seen just once. For these receptors, no antigen is known. This specimen consisted of unstimulated CD8+ T cells sorted from spleen or lymph node cells, obtained before transplant. The receptors stem from a human donor who was the organ donor for an intestinal transplant. Each CDR3 is given with its conserved first and last residue. A D gene is named only where the DNA matches it firmly. Expanded clones are given a class, and other clones once, few, many or no size at all.

>NA|NA|TRBJ1-1|17|TRBV4-1
TGCGCCAGCAGCCAAGATGAGGGACCTGGGGAATACACTGAAGCTTTCTTT
CASSQDEGPGEYTEAFF
>NA|NA|TRBJ1-1|13|TRBV9
TGTGCCAGCAGCGGGCCCATGAACACTGAAGCTTTCTTT
CASSGPMNTEAFF
>NA|TRBD1|TRBJ2-7|15|TRBV29-1
TGCAGCGTTGAGAAATTGGGACAGGAGTTGGGCGAGCAGTACTTC
CSVEKLGQELGEQYF
>NA|NA|TRBJ2-1|16|TRBV28
TGTGCCAGCAGAAAAGCGAGGAGGAGCTCCTACAATGAGCAGTTCTTC
CASRKARRSSYNEQFF
>NA|NA|TRBJ1-1|17|TRBV4-3
TGCGCCAGCAGCCAAGATCGAATATTAAGGATGAACACTGAAGCTTTCTTT
CASSQDRILRMNTEAFF
>few|NA|TRBJ1-6|15|TRBV7-9
TGTGCCAGCAGTCCCTCTGCGCGGACGGATTCACCCCTCCACTTT
CASSPSARTDSPLHF
>NA|TRBD1|TRBJ1-1|14|TRBV13
TGTGCCAGCAGCTATGGGACAGCGAACACTGAAGCTTTCTTT
CASSYGTANTEAFF
>NA|NA|TRBJ2-5|17|TRBV9
TGTGCCAGCAGCGACGCCGTAACAGGAAGCCGGGAAGAGACCCAGTACTTC
CASSDAVTGSREETQYF
>NA|TRBD2|TRBJ2-7|12|TRBV29-1
TGCAGCGCCGCGGGAGGGATTTACGAGCAGTACTTC
CSAAGGIYEQYF
>NA|NA|TRBJ2-5|15|TRBV6-6
TGTGCCAGCAGATCTAACGGCGGGTGGCAGGAGACCCAGTACTTC
CASRSNGGWQETQYF
>NA|TRBD2|TRBJ2-5|15|TRBV13
TGTGCCAGCAGCTTAGGAGTAGCGGGGGAAGAGACCCAGTACTTC
CASSLGVAGEETQYF
>few|TRBD2|TRBJ2-7|18|TRBV5-4
TGTGCCAGCAGCGGTGGGACTAGCGGGGGGTCCGTCTCCTACGAGCAGTACTTC
CASSGGTSGGSVSYEQYF
>NA|NA|TRBJ2-7|15|TRBV4-3
TGCGCCAGCAGCCAAGATCTGGGCAGATCCTACGAGCAGTACTTC
CASSQDLGRSYEQYF
>NA|TRBD1|TRBJ1-6|15|TRBV5-4
TGTGCCAGCAGCCATTTTCCGGACAGGGAAGGGCCCCTCCACTTT
CASSHFPDREGPLHF
>NA|NA|TRBJ1-1|15|TRBV19
TGTGCCAGTAGTATAATGGGCAGGGAGGTCACTGAAGCTTTCTTT
CASSIMGREVTEAFF
>once|NA|TRBJ2-2|11|TRBV13
TGTGCCAGCAGCTCTGATGGGGAGCTGTTTTTT
CASSSDGELFF